Presented here are 17 T cell receptor beta chains from one specimen sequenced in a study of identifying expanded T cells in peripheral blood. The repertoire was sequenced with immunoSEQ multiplex PCR; TCRdb's copy has only in-frame clones and lacks some. The repertoire holds over 90,000 clones, roughly 88% seen once, with approximately 5.4% in the top ten. The sequenced material came from blood. All receptors derive from a person between 18 and 75 years old in good health.

J is TRBJ1-6 and V is TRBV28; 7 bases agree with TRBD1. The CDR3 totals 18 residues. Germline V CDR1 and CDR2: MDHEN, SYDVKM. J lost 8 bases, V lost 7 bases, and 20 bases had no gene match. The CDR3 DNA reads TGTGCCAGCAACAAGAAGAGGACAGGCTGGGGGTTTGATTCACCCCTCCACTTT. It codes for CASNKKRTGWGFDSPLHF.

The gene calls are TRBV5-1 and TRBJ2-3; perhaps TRBD2 as D (5 bases). Germline V gene sequence: CDR1 SGHRS, CDR2 YFSETQ. The V end was cut by 0 bases, the J end by 0 bases, with 11 bases between. This CDR3 comprises 16 residues. The CDR3 sequence: CASSLGGSKSTDTQYF. The CDR3 DNA reads TGCGCCAGCAGCTTGGGAGGGTCGAAAAGCACAGATACGCAGTATTTT.

The V gene is TRBV18, the J gene TRBJ2-3; D gene uncertain. Looked up from germline, CDR1 is KGHSH and CDR2 is LQKENI. Trimming removed 0 bases from V and 0 bases from J, with 13 bases in between. The CDR3 extends over 17 amino acids. The CDR3 spells CASSPPNSKTSTDTQYF. In DNA, the CDR3 is TGTGCCAGCTCACCACCGAACTCCAAGACTAGCACAGATACGCAGTATTTT.

The chain uses TRBV4-1 and TRBJ1-3; D not resolved. CDR1 MGHRA and CDR2 YSYEKL come from the germline V gene. The ends were cut back, 2 bases at V and 2 bases at J, with 13 bases in the middle. This CDR3 region has 16 residues. CDR3 region: CASSQTNTVAGNTIYF. The CDR3 DNA reads as TGCGCCAGCAGCCAAACCAACACAGTGGCTGGAAACACCATATATTTT.

This chain joins TRBV9 and TRBJ1-2, with D possibly TRBD1 on 5 matching bases. V lost 3 bases and J 2 bases, leaving 8 bases between the germline ends. In germline, CDR1 is SGDLS, CDR2 YYNGEE. The CDR3 extends over 13 amino acids. CDR3 sequence reads: CASSAGGNYGYTF. CDR3 nucleotide sequence: TGTGCCAGCAGCGCCGGGGGGAACTATGGCTACACCTTC. The whole variable domain, filled in from reference TRBV9 and TRBJ1-2, reads DSGVTQTPKHLITATGQRVTLRCSPRSGDLSVYWYQQSLDQGLQFLIQYYNGEERAKGNILERFSAQQFPDLHSELNLSSLELGDSALYFCASSAGGNYGYTFGSGTRLTVV.

This chain joins TRBV7-6 and TRBJ1-4; tentatively, D is TRBD1 (6 bases). The CDR3 sequence is 15 residues long. From germline, CDR1 is SGHVS and CDR2 FNYEAQ. The ends were cut back, 2 bases at V and 7 bases at J, with 14 bases in the middle. The CDR3 reads CASSLRTVRSEKLFF. The CDR3 DNA reads TGTGCCAGCAGCTTAAGGACAGTTCGGAGTGAAAAACTGTTTTTT.

V usage is TRBV6-6 and J usage is TRBJ1-2; D call uncertain. This CDR3 spans 14 amino acids. CDR1 is MNHNY, CDR2 SVGAGI, per germline (reference sequence). The V and J ends lost 2 bases and 4 bases respectively, with 11 bases between them. The CDR3, as DNA: TGTGCCAGCAGTTACAGTGACACCGGCTATGGCTACACCTTC. Translated: CASSYSDTGYGYTF.

The chain couples TRBV28 to TRBJ2-2, with 10 bases aligning to TRBD2. From germline, CDR1 is MDHEN and CDR2 SYDVKM. V lost 1 base to trimming and J lost 5 bases; unmatched junction nucleotides: 16. The CDR3 extends over 20 amino acids. As DNA, the CDR3 is TGTGCCAGCAGTTTATCAGCAGATCCAGCGGGAGGGCCGGGGACCGGGGAGCTGTTTTTT. Amino acid sequence: CASSLSADPAGGPGTGELFF.

This clone came up a few times. This chain uses TRBV9 with TRBJ2-7; D may correspond to TRBD1 or TRBD2 (5 bases each). The germline V gene has CDR1 SGDLS and CDR2 YYNGEE. Trimming cost V 1 base and J 3 bases, with 11 bases left between them. This CDR3 is 14 amino acids long. DNA of the CDR3: TGTGCCAGCAGCGTAACGGGGACCAACTACGAGCAGTACTTC. This sequence encodes CASSVTGTNYEQYF.

The rearrangement links TRBV6-6 to TRBJ1-1; D gene unclear. Trimming cost V 8 bases and J 1 base, with 5 bases left between them. The CDR3 is 11 residues long. CDR1 is MNHNY and CDR2 is SVGAGI in the germline V gene (reference sequence). CDR3 DNA: TGTGCCAGCGAGAAGAACACTGAAGCTTTCTTT. This encodes CASEKNTEAFF.

The chain has TRBV7-8 and TRBJ2-3; no firm D call. The CDR3 loop spans 11 amino acids. Germline V gives CDR1 SGHVS, CDR2 FQNEAQ. The ends were cut back, 5 bases at V and 7 bases at J, with 7 bases in the middle. Here the CDR3 DNA reads TGTGCCAGCAGCGAAACAAATACGCAGTATTTT. This codes for CASSETNTQYF.

The chain couples TRBV6-5 to TRBJ2-5; D is possibly TRBD2 (5 bases). CDR3 size: 14 residues. V was trimmed by 4 bases and J by 1 base, leaving 10 bases between them. Germline V gene lookup returns CDR1 MNHEY and CDR2 SVGAGI. CDR3 sequence reads: CASSSRGGQETQYF. For the CDR3, the DNA is TGTGCCAGCAGTTCCCGCGGAGGCCAAGAGACCCAGTACTTC.

The sample holds one count of this clone. J is TRBJ2-1 and V is TRBV4-3, with 8 bases identical to TRBD2. The V segment lost 0 bases and the J segment 5 bases; nucleotides outside the gene matches: 12. This CDR3 spans 18 amino acids. Germline V lookup: CDR1 LGHNA, CDR2 YSLEER. The CDR3 is CASSQDGDPGLDDNEQFF. CDR3 nucleotide sequence: TGCGCCAGCAGCCAAGATGGAGATCCGGGACTAGATGACAATGAGCAGTTCTTC.

The CDR3 sequence is CASSGGDRGQYNEQFF. The CDR3 DNA follows: TGCGCCAGCAGCGGAGGGGACAGGGGGCAATACAATGAGCAGTTCTTC. J is TRBJ2-1 and V is TRBV5-1; TRBD1 matches 12 bases. The CDR3 has 16 amino acids. V trimming: 4 bases; J trimming: 4 bases; junction bases outside the gene matches: 6. Germline CDR1 and CDR2: SGHRS and YFSETQ.

The gene calls are TRBV19 and TRBJ1-2; D gene ambiguous. This CDR3 contains 12 residues. CDR1 LNHDA and CDR2 SQIVND come from the germline V gene (reference sequence). Trimming removed 1 base from V and 6 bases from J, with 6 bases in between. CDR3 in amino acids: CASSIVGNGYTF. CDR3 nucleotide sequence: TGTGCCAGTAGTATAGTAGGGAATGGCTACACCTTC.

The chain is built from TRBV11-2 and TRBJ2-7; 9 positions match TRBD1. This CDR3 comprises 15 residues. Germline loops: CDR1 SGHAT, CDR2 FQNNGV. J gave up 4 bases and V 2 bases, and 6 bases lay outside the gene matches. In DNA, the CDR3 is TGTGCCAGCAGCTTACCGACAGGGGGGAGTTACGAGCAGTACTTC. This encodes CASSLPTGGSYEQYF.

The rearrangement uses TRBV27 and TRBJ2-3; D is uncertain. Trimming stripped 3 bases from V and 0 bases from J, with 7 bases between. The CDR3 runs to 14 residues. Germline CDR1 and CDR2: MNHEY and SMNVEV (reference sequence). The CDR3 spells CASSLRDSTDTQYF. Here the CDR3 DNA reads TGTGCCAGCAGTTTGCGTGACAGCACAGATACGCAGTATTTT.